This T cell receptor beta chain was captured by sequencing in a study of T-cell reconstitution after alpha-beta-depleted transplantation in children. Preparing the TCRbeta library involved the use of unique molecular identifiers. TCRdb re-analysed the PCR reads in MiXCR, keeping a single row per CDR3 protein. The sample includes about 980,000 distinct CDR3 sequences, less than 30% of them seen just once. This clonotype showed up many times. Its antigen is as yet unknown. Overall study results and limits: Recipient T cells and thymic progenitors that survived gave rise to the high TCRbeta diversity observed at day 60 in some patients.

Germline values: CDR1 MNHEY, CDR2 SMNVEV (reference sequence). V was clipped by 4 bases and J by 2 bases, with 10 bases between them. This CDR3 is built from 14 residues. The rearrangement joins TRBV27 to TRBJ2-3; no firm D call. The specimen comprised PBMCs, mostly from graft donor cells, sampled 360 days after TCRalphabeta/CD19-depleted stem cell transplant. This clonotype was sampled from a boy less than two years old who had a stem cell transplant for SCID, so the T cells may come from the graft donor. The CDR3 is CASSSTPSTDTQYF. Here the CDR3 DNA reads TGTGCCAGCAGTTCGACCCCCTCCACAGATACGCAGTATTTT.